A selection of T cell receptor beta chains follows, all from one sample in a study of T cell repertoires in cytomegalovirus infection. TCRdb itself ran the reads through MiXCR, one entry per CDR3 protein. The sample has hundreds of thousands of distinct CDR3 sequences, approximately 10% seen once. Sequenced material: PBMCs. The receptors derive from a human donor in good health (CMV status not recorded). Some clones in this sample may be carry-over from other donors' samples. Each CDR3 is given without its conserved first and last residue. Clone size, where shown, is once, few, many, or a class for clones that have expanded.

>TRBV5-1|.
ASSLDRRGSPPNTGELF
>TRBV29-1|many
SGSNTEAF
>TRBV7-2|many
ASSLDTGQQF
>TRBV29-1|many
SVEGGYNEQF
>TRBV20-1|.
SASGGDTQY
>TRBV29-1|few
SVEDDRGLNGYT
>TRBV9|few
ASSVGGTGNQPQH
>TRBV28|many
ASRSTEPNEAF
>TRBV14|many
ASSQTRTPTGELF
>TRBV19|.
ASSTVAGTQETQY
>TRBV7-2|many
ASSLRGHGYT
>TRBV20-1|many
SATGQGGGTDTQY
>TRBV6-5|many
ASSYSSWQSEWETQY
>TRBV2|many
ASSLRPREGRAF
>TRBV5-1|few
ASSTQLSSYNEQF
>TRBV6-2/TRBV6-3|.
ASSYAESNTEAF